This TCR beta chain appears in the sequencing data of a study of blood T cell repertoires in COVID-19. As handled by the study authors: Using reference gene primer amplification, nucleated cell counts were estimated. Generated by immunoSEQ multiplex PCR, the TCRdb table keeps only in-frame clones and is missing some. V and J calls and clone size are copied from that table; D and trimming were computed from the DNA. The profile shows roughly 700,000 clones, 70% to 90% of them singletons. The CDR3 consists of 15 residues. V dropped 4 bases and J dropped 4; count of bases not matched to a gene: 7. CDR1 is SGHTA and CDR2 is FQGNSA in the germline V gene.

The sequenced sample was peripheral blood. The chain recombines TRBV7-2 with TRBJ1-2; 9 positions match TRBD1. The TCR comes from a woman younger than 35 with acute or convalescent COVID-19. The CDR3 nucleotides read TGTGCCAGCAGCTCGATTGACAGGGGGGGCTATGGCTACACCTTC. It is translated as CASSSIDRGGYGYTF.